This is a list of T cell receptor beta chains from one sample in a study of blood T cell repertoires in COVID-19. Clones were read by immunoSEQ multiplex PCR, and TCRdb kept only the in-frame ones, dropping some. The profile shows under 300,000 clones, about 87% of them singletons. The sequenced sample consisted of PBMCs or T cells enriched from blood (not recorded which). These receptors all stem from a woman aged 40-49 years who had been exposed to COVID-19. Each CDR3 is given with its conserved first and last residue. The D gene is left open where the match is weak. A row's size may be missing; if present it is once, few, many or a size class.

j_gene: TRBJ1-2
v_gene: TRBV28
abundance: .
d_gene: TRBD1
CDR3nt: TGTGCCAGCAGTTCCCCTTGGGACAGGGGGCGCGAAGGGGGCTACACCTTC
CDR3aa: CASSSPWDRGREGGYTF

j_gene: TRBJ1-2
v_gene: TRBV7-2
abundance: .
d_gene: .
CDR3nt: TGTGCCAGCAGCAAGGACGGACTCTATGGCTACACCTTC
CDR3aa: CASSKDGLYGYTF

j_gene: TRBJ2-1
v_gene: TRBV7-9
abundance: once
d_gene: TRBD2
CDR3nt: TGTGCCAGCAGCAACCGAGTCAACCGACTAGCCAATGAGCAGTTCTTC
CDR3aa: CASSNRVNRLANEQFF

j_gene: TRBJ1-6
v_gene: TRBV28
abundance: .
d_gene: .
CDR3nt: TGTGCCAGCAGTCCTACGGGGGGTCTAAATTCACCCCTCCACTTT
CDR3aa: CASSPTGGLNSPLHF

j_gene: TRBJ2-7
v_gene: TRBV18
abundance: .
d_gene: TRBD1
CDR3nt: TGTGCCAGCTCATCCGGACAGGGGGCCTCATTCTACGAGCAGTACTTC
CDR3aa: CASSSGQGASFYEQYF

j_gene: TRBJ2-3
v_gene: TRBV7-6
abundance: once
d_gene: TRBD1
CDR3nt: TGTGCCAGCAGCGGAAGGGACAGCAGCACAGATACGCAGTATTTT
CDR3aa: CASSGRDSSTDTQYF

j_gene: TRBJ2-3
v_gene: TRBV2
abundance: .
d_gene: .
CDR3nt: TGTGCCAGCAGATTCAGGGGGGGCACAGATACGCAGTATTTT
CDR3aa: CASRFRGGTDTQYF

j_gene: TRBJ2-5
v_gene: TRBV3-1/TRBV3-2
abundance: .
d_gene: TRBD1
CDR3nt: TGTGCCAGCAGCGGACAGGGTGTAGAGACCCAGTACTTC
CDR3aa: CASSGQGVETQYF

j_gene: TRBJ1-3
v_gene: TRBV19
abundance: once
d_gene: .
CDR3nt: TGTGCCAGTAGTGTCCGGAGCATCTCTGGAAACACCATATATTTT
CDR3aa: CASSVRSISGNTIYF

j_gene: TRBJ2-1
v_gene: TRBV4-3
abundance: .
d_gene: TRBD2
CDR3nt: TGCGCCAGCAGCCAAGATTGGGGGGGAGGATTAGATGAGCAGTTCTTC
CDR3aa: CASSQDWGGGLDEQFF

j_gene: TRBJ1-6
v_gene: TRBV3-1/TRBV3-2
abundance: .
d_gene: TRBD1
CDR3nt: TGTGCCAGCAGCCCGCCGACAGGGAGCGGTTCACCCCTCCACTTT
CDR3aa: CASSPPTGSGSPLHF

j_gene: TRBJ2-4
v_gene: TRBV28
abundance: .
d_gene: .
CDR3nt: TGTGCCAGCAGTCGGCAACGGGGGATTCAGTACTTC
CDR3aa: CASSRQRGIQYF

j_gene: TRBJ2-2
v_gene: TRBV3-1/TRBV3-2
abundance: .
d_gene: TRBD1
CDR3nt: TGTGCCAGCAACCTACAGGGGATCACCGGGGAGCTGTTTTTT
CDR3aa: CASNLQGITGELFF

j_gene: TRBJ1-5
v_gene: TRBV10-1
abundance: .
d_gene: TRBD1
CDR3nt: TGCGCCAGCGCCCTGGGCCGGGACAGCCAGCCCCAGCATTTT
CDR3aa: CASALGRDSQPQHF

j_gene: TRBJ1-1
v_gene: TRBV7-9
abundance: .
d_gene: TRBD1
CDR3nt: TGTGCCAGCAGCTTAGGGTCAGGGGGAGACACTGAAGCTTTCTTT
CDR3aa: CASSLGSGGDTEAFF

j_gene: TRBJ2-1
v_gene: TRBV19
abundance: .
d_gene: TRBD2
CDR3nt: TGTGCCAGTAGTATTGGCCAGTTTGTGGCGGGAGGGTACAATGAGCAGTTCTTC
CDR3aa: CASSIGQFVAGGYNEQFF

j_gene: TRBJ1-1
v_gene: TRBV5-1
abundance: .
d_gene: .
CDR3nt: TGCGCCAGCAGCTTGACAGTTATGAACACTGAAGCTTTCTTT
CDR3aa: CASSLTVMNTEAFF

j_gene: TRBJ2-3
v_gene: TRBV6-4
abundance: .
d_gene: TRBD1
CDR3nt: TGTGCCAGCTCGACCGGGACAGGGGGAAATGCAGATACGCAGTATTTT
CDR3aa: CASSTGTGGNADTQYF

j_gene: TRBJ1-3
v_gene: TRBV28
abundance: .
d_gene: .
CDR3nt: TGTGCCAGCAGTTTAACCCGGGACACCAACTCTGGAAACACCATATATTTT
CDR3aa: CASSLTRDTNSGNTIYF

j_gene: TRBJ2-2
v_gene: TRBV25-1
abundance: .
d_gene: .
CDR3nt: TGTGCCAGCAGGGCCCCCGGGGCCGGGGAGCTGTTTTTT
CDR3aa: CASRAPGAGELFF

j_gene: TRBJ2-7
v_gene: TRBV30
abundance: .
d_gene: .
CDR3nt: TGTGCCTGGTGTGTGTTGGGCCCCTACGAGCAGTACTTC
CDR3aa: CAWCVLGPYEQYF

j_gene: TRBJ2-3
v_gene: TRBV9
abundance: .
d_gene: TRBD1
CDR3nt: TGTGCCAGCAGCCCGACAGGGGATTTCACAGATACGCAGTATTTT
CDR3aa: CASSPTGDFTDTQYF

j_gene: TRBJ2-1
v_gene: TRBV28
abundance: once
d_gene: .
CDR3nt: TGTGCCAGCAGTTTACCTGGCGGGGTGGGGAGAAATGAGCAGTTCTTC
CDR3aa: CASSLPGGVGRNEQFF

j_gene: TRBJ1-2
v_gene: TRBV18
abundance: once
d_gene: .
CDR3nt: TGTGCCAGCTCACCACCTAGGGTGGGAGACTATGGCTACACCTTC
CDR3aa: CASSPPRVGDYGYTF

j_gene: TRBJ2-1
v_gene: TRBV4-1
abundance: .
d_gene: TRBD2
CDR3nt: TGCGCCAGCAGGACTAGCGGGGGGCCCAATGAGCAGTTCTTC
CDR3aa: CASRTSGGPNEQFF